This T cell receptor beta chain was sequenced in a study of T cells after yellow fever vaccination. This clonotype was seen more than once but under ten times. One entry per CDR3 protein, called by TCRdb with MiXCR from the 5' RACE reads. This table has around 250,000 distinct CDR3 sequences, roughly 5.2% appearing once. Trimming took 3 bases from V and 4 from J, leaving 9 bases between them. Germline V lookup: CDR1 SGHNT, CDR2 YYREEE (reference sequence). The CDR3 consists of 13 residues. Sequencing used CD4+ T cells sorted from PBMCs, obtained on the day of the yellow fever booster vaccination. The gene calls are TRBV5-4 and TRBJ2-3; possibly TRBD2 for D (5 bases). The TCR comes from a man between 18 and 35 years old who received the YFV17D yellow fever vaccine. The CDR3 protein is CASSSWTADTQYF. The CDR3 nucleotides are TGTGCCAGCAGCTCATGGACTGCAGATACGCAGTATTTT.